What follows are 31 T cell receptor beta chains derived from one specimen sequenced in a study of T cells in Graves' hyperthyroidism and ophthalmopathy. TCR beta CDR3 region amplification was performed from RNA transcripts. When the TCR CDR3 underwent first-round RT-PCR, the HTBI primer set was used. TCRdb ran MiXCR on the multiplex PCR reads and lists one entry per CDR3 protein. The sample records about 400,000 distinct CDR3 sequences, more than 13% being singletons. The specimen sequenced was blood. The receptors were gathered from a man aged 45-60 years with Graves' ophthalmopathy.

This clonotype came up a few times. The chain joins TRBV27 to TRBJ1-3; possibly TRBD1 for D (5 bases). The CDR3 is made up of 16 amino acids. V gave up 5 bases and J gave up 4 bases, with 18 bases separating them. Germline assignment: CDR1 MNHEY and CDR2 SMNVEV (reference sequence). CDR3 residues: CASSQGTAGRGNTIYF. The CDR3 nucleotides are TGTGCCAGCAGTCAAGGGACGGCCGGGAGAGGAAACACCATATATTTT.

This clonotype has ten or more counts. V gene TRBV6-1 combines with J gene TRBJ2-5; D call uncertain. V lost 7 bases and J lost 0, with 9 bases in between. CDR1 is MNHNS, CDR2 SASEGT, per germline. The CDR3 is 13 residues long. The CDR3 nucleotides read TGTGCCAGCATGCTAGAATACCAAGAGACCCAGTACTTC. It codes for CASMLEYQETQYF.

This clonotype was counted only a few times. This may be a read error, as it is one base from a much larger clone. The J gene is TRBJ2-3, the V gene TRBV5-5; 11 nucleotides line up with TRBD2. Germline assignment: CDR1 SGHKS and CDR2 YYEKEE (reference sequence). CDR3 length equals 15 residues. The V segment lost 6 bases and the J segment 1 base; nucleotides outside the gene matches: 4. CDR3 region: CASILGLAGTDTQYF. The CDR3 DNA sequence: TGTGCCAGCATCCTGGGACTAGCGGGCACAGATACGCAGTATTTT.

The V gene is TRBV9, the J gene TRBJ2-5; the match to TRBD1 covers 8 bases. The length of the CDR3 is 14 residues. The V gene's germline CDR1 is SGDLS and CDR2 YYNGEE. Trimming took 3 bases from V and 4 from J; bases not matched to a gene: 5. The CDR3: CASSGGQGAETQYF. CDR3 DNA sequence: TGTGCCAGCAGCGGGGGCCAGGGGGCAGAGACCCAGTACTTC.

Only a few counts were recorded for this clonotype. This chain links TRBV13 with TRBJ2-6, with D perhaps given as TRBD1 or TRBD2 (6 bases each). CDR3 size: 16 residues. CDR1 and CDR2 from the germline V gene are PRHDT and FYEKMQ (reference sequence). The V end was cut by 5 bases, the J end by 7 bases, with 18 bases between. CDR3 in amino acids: CASSLSLGAGANVLTF. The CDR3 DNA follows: TGTGCCAGCAGCCTTTCGCTGGGGGCGGGAGCCAACGTCCTGACTTTC.

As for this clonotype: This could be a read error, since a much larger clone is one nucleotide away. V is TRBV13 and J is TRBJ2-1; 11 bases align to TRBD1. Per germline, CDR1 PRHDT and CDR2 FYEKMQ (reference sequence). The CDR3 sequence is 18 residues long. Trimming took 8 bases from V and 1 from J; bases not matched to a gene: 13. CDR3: CASGSRTGGIISYNEQFF. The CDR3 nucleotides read TGTGCCAGCGGCTCACGGACAGGGGGCATTATATCCTACAATGAGCAGTTCTTC.

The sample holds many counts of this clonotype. The CDR3 sequence is CASSPLSRGGNSPLHF. In DNA, the CDR3 is TGTGCCAGCTCACCACTTTCCAGGGGGGGTAATTCACCCCTCCACTTT. The chain links TRBV18 to TRBJ1-6; 7 bases align to TRBD1. In germline, CDR1 is KGHSH, CDR2 LQKENI. This CDR3 is 16 amino acids long. J was trimmed by 6 bases and V by 1 base; bases with no gene match: 6.

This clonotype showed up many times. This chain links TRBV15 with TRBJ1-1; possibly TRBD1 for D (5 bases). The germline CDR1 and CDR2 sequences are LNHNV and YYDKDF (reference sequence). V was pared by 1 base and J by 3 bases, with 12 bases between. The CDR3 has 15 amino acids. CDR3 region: CATSRAGQVDTEAFF. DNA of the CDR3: TGTGCCACCAGCAGAGCGGGGCAGGTGGACACTGAAGCTTTCTTT.

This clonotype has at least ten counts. The DNA of the CDR3 is TGTGCCAGCTCACCAGGGACATCCCCATACGAGCAGTACTTC. Amino acid sequence: CASSPGTSPYEQYF. This sequence joins TRBV18 and TRBJ2-7, with D perhaps matching TRBD1 (6 bases). V shed 2 bases and J shed 4 bases, with 12 bases lying between them. CDR3 length: 14 amino acids. Germline loops: CDR1 KGHSH, CDR2 LQKENI.

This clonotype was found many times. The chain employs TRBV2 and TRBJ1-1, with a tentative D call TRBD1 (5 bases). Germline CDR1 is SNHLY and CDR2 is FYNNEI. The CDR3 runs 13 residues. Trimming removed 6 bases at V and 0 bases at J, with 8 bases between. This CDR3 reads CASRGTVNTEAFF. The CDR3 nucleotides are TGTGCCAGCAGGGGGACGGTGAACACTGAAGCTTTCTTT.

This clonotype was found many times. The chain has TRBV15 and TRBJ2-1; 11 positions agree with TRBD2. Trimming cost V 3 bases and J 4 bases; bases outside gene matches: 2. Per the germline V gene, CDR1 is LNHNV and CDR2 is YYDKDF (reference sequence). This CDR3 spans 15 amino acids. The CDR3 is CATSSRTSGYNEQFF. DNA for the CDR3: TGTGCCACCAGCAGCCGGACTAGCGGGTACAATGAGCAGTTCTTC.

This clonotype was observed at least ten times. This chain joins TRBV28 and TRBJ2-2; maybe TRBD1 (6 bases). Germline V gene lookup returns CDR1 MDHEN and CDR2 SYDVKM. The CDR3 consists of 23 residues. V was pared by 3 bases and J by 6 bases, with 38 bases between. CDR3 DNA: TGTGCCAGCAGTTTCACTTTCGGGGTCGGGGCGAACGAAAGATCAGGGGATCCCGGGGAGCTGTTTTTT. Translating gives CASSFTFGVGANERSGDPGELFF.

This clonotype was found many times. The DNA of the CDR3 is TGTGCCAGCAGTTTTGGGACAGCGAACACTGAAGCTTTCTTT. As protein: CASSFGTANTEAFF. This rearrangement joins TRBV12-3 or TRBV12-4 to TRBJ1-1; 7 bases are a match to TRBD1. This CDR3 has 14 residues. J lost 1 base, V lost 3 bases, and 2 bases had no gene match.

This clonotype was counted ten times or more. The CDR3 loop is CASSSRAGQTYEQYF. The CDR3 region has the DNA TGCGCCAGCAGCTCACGGGCGGGACAGACCTACGAGCAGTACTTC. V usage is TRBV5-1 and J usage is TRBJ2-7; maybe TRBD1 (7 bases). V was clipped by 3 bases and J by 2 bases, with 15 bases between them. Per germline, CDR1 SGHRS and CDR2 YFSETQ. CDR3 length: 15 residues.

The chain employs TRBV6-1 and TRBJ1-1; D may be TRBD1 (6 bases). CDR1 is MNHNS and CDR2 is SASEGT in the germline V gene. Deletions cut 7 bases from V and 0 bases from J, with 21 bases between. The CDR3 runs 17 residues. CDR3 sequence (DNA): TGTGCCAGCATCCCCGCGCCGACAGGTCCGATGAACACTGAAGCTTTCTTT. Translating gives CASIPAPTGPMNTEAFF.

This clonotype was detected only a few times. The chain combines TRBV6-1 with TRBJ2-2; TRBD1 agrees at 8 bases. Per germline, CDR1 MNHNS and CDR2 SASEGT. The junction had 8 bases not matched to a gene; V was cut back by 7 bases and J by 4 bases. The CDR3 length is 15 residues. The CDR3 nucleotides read TGTGCCAGCAAAAGGACAGGGCGAGGCACCGGGGAGCTGTTTTTT. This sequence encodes CASKRTGRGTGELFF.

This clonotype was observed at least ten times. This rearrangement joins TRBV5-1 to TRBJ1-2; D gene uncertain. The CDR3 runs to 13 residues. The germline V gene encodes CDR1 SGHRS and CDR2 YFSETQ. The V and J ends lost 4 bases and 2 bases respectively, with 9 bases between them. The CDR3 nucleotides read TGCGCCAGCAGCACGGACGGGAACTATGGCTACACCTTC. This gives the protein CASSTDGNYGYTF.

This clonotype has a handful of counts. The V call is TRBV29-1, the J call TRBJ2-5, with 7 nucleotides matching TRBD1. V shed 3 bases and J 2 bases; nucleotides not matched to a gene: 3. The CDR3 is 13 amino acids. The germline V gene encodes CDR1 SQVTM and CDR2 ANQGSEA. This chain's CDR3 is CSVERTGQETQYF. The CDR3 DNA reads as TGCAGCGTTGAGAGGACAGGTCAAGAGACCCAGTACTTC.

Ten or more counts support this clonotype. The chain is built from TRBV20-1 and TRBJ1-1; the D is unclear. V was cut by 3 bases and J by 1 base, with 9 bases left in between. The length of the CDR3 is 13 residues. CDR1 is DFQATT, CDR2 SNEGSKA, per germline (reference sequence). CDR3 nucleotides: TGCAGTGCTAGTTCGGGAAAGAACACTGAAGCTTTCTTT. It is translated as CSASSGKNTEAFF.

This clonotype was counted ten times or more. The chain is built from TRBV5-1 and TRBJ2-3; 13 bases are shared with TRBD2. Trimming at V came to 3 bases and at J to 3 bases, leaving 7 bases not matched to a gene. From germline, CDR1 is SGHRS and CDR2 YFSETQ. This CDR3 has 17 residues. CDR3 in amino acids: CASSSRTSGSQTDTQYF. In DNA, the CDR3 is TGCGCCAGCAGCTCCAGGACTAGCGGGAGTCAGACAGATACGCAGTATTTT.

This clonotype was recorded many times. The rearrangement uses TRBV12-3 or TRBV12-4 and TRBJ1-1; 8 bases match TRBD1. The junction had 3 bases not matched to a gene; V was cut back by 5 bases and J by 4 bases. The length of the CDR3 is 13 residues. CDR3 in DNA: TGTGCCAGCAGTCGAACAGGGGGCACTGAAGCTTTCTTT. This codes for CASSRTGGTEAFF.

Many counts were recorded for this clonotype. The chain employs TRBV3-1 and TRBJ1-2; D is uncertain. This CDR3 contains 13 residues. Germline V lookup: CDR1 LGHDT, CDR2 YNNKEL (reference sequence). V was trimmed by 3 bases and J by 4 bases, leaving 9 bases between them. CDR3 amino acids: CASSQAALYGYTF. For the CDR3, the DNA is TGTGCCAGCAGCCAGGCGGCCCTCTATGGCTACACCTTC.

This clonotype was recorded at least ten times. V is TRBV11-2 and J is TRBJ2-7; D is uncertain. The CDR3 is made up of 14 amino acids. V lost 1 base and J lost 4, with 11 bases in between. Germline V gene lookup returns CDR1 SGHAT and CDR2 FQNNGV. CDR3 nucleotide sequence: TGTGCCAGCAGCTTAGCCCCTATAAAATACGAGCAGTACTTC. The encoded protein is CASSLAPIKYEQYF.

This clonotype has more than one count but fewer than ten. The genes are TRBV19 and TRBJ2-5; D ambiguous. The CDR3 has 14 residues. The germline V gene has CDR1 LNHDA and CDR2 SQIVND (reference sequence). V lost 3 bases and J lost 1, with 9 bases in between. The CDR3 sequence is CASSIPGLQETQYF. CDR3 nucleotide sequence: TGTGCCAGTAGTATCCCGGGCCTCCAAGAGACCCAGTACTTC.

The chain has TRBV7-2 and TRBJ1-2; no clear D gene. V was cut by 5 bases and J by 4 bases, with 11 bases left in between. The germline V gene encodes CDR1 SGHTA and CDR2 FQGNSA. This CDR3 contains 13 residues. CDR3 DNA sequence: TGTGCCAGCAGCGCGGAAGTCCCCTATGGCTACACCTTC. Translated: CASSAEVPYGYTF.

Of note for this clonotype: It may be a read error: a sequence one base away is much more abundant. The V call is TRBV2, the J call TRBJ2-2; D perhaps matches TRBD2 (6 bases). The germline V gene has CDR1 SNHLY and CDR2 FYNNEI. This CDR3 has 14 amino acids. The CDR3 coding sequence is TGTACCAGCCGGGAAATAGGAGGGTACGGGGAGCTGTTTTTT. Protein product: CTSREIGGYGELFF.

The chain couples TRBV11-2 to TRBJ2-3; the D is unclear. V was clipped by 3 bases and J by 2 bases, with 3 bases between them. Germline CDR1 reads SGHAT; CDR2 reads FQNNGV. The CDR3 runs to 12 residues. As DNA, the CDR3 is TGTGCCAGCAGCTTTTTCACAGATACGCAGTATTTT. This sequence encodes CASSFFTDTQYF.

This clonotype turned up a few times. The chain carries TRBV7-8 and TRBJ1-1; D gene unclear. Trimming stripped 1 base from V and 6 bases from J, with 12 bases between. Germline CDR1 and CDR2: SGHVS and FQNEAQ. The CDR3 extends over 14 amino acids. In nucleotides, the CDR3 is TGTGCCAGCAGCTTAGACGGGAGGCTGGCTGAAGCTTTCTTT. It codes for CASSLDGRLAEAFF.

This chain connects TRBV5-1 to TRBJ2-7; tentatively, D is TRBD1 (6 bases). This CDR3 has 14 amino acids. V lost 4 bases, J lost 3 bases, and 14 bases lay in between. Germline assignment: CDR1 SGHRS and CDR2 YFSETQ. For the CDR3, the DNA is TGCGCCAGCAGCGTAGACAGGATTTACTACGAGCAGTACTTC. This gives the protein CASSVDRIYYEQYF.

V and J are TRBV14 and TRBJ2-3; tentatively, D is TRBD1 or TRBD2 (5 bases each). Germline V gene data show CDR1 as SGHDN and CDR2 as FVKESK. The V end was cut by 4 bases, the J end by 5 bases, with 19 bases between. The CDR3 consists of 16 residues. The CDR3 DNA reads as TGTGCCAGCAGCCCCCCTGGGGGAGTGGTAAGAGATACGCAGTATTTT. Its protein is CASSPPGGVVRDTQYF.

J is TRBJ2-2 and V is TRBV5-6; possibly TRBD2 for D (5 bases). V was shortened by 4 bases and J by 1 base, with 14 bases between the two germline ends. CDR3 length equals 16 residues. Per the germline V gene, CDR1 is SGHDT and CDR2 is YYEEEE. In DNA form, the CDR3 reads TGTGCCAGCAGCCTCCCTTCCGGGGTGAACACCGGGGAGCTGTTTTTT. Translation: CASSLPSGVNTGELFF.